The rows below give T cell receptor beta chains drawn from one sample of a study of T-cell reconstitution after alpha-beta-depleted transplantation in children. Each CDR3 protein gets one entry after TCRdb re-called the PCR reads with MiXCR. The sample records about 500,000 distinct CDR3 sequences, 32% being singletons. The sequencing here drew on PBMCs from the stem cell graft donor, taken from the stem cell graft. These receptors came from a human donor who donated a stem cell graft to a child with aplastic anemia. Each CDR3 is given with its conserved first and last residue. A D gene is named only where the DNA matches it firmly. Not all rows give a size; the values are once, few, many and, for expanded clones, a class.

d_call,j_call,v_call,clone_size,cdr3_aa,cdr3_nt
TRBD2,TRBJ2-4,TRBV10-3,-,CAISEGLAGAKNIQYF,TGTGCCATCAGTGAGGGACTAGCGGGAGCCAAAAACATTCAGTACTTC
-,TRBJ1-1,TRBV7-9,-,CASSSRDMNTEAFF,TGTGCCAGCAGCTCGAGGGACATGAACACTGAAGCTTTCTTT
-,TRBJ2-3,TRBV7-3,-,CASSPGVVRLTDTQYF,TGTGCCAGCAGCCCCGGGGTAGTTCGGCTCACAGATACGCAGTATTTT
-,TRBJ2-4,TRBV7-2,-,CASRPAAAGIQYF,TGTGCCAGCAGACCGGCCGCCGCAGGGATTCAGTACTTC
-,TRBJ2-5,TRBV20-1,-,CSARRSSSETQYF,TGCAGTGCTAGAAGGTCTAGTTCCGAGACCCAGTACTTC
TRBD2,TRBJ2-1,TRBV5-1,once,CASSWGGVNNEQFF,TGCGCCAGCAGCTGGGGGGGGGTCAACAATGAGCAGTTCTTC
TRBD2,TRBJ2-3,TRBV25-1,-,CASSDSGRAVDTQYF,TGTGCCAGCAGTGACAGCGGGAGGGCTGTAGATACGCAGTATTTT
TRBD1,TRBJ2-7,TRBV6-5,-,CASSYPGQGGYEQYF,TGTGCCAGCAGTTACCCTGGACAGGGTGGGTACGAGCAGTACTTC
-,TRBJ2-1,TRBV7-2,few,CASSSPGLYNEQFF,TGTGCCAGCAGCTCACCGGGACTTTACAATGAGCAGTTCTTC
TRBD1,TRBJ1-1,TRBV12-3/TRBV12-4,-,CASSSTGSAFF,TGTGCCAGCAGTTCGACAGGGTCGGCTTTCTTT
-,TRBJ1-5,TRBV7-8,-,CASSSHREPNQPQHF,TGTGCCAGCAGCTCGCACAGGGAGCCCAATCAGCCCCAGCATTTT
TRBD1,TRBJ1-2,TRBV29-1,few,CSVDGTANYGYTF,TGCAGCGTGGATGGGACAGCTAACTATGGCTACACCTTC
-,TRBJ1-2,TRBV11-2,-,CASSSLLGFGYTF,TGTGCCAGCAGCAGCCTTTTAGGTTTCGGCTACACCTTC
TRBD2,TRBJ2-1,TRBV20-1,once,CSARREDSYNEQFF,TGCAGTGCTAGACGGGAGGACTCCTACAATGAGCAGTTCTTC
-,TRBJ2-7,TRBV15,-,CATSTGLGAKAMYF,TGTGCCACCAGCACTGGCCTCGGGGCCAAGGCCATGTACTTC
TRBD1,TRBJ1-1,TRBV5-1,few,CASSSFPGQINTEAFF,TGCGCCAGCAGCTCCTTCCCGGGACAGATAAACACTGAAGCTTTCTTT